This entry features one T cell receptor (beta chain) sequence. This record belongs to a study of CD8+CD57+ T cells in acquired aplastic anemia. Across the whole study: The sorted CD4+ and CD8+ cells yielded an average approximately 3.2 ug of DNA.

Using genomic DNA as the template, TCR beta VDJ and CDR3 profiling was carried out. TCRdb recomputed calls from the reads with MiXCR, one row per CDR3 protein. The table has 250,000 to 350,000 distinct CDR3 sequences, roughly half seen once. This sequence was found in a human donor with severe aplastic anemia or a healthy control (not recorded which). The sample taken for sequencing was sorted CD4+, CD8+, or CD8+CD57+ T cells (not recorded which) from PBMCs.

The CDR3 loop reads CASSIEAGYSQPQHF. The CDR3 DNA is TGTGCCAGTAGTATAGAAGCAGGGTACAGCCAGCCCCAGCATTTT. The chain combines TRBV19 with TRBJ1-5, with a tentative D call TRBD1 (5 bases). The CDR3 sequence is 15 residues long. V was pared by 0 bases and J by 7 bases, with 13 bases between. Germline assignment: CDR1 LNHDA and CDR2 SQIVND (reference sequence).